The 5 T cell receptor beta chains below all came from one sample that was sequenced in a study of CD8 T cells in Susac syndrome. An amount of RNA that ranged from roughly 0.45 to 1 ug was reverse transcribed with random hexamers. TCRdb re-analysed the immunoSEQ multiplex PCR reads in MiXCR, keeping a single row per CDR3 protein. This table has 74,000 or so distinct CDR3 sequences, about 92% appearing once. Sequenced sample: CD4+ T cells from PBMCs. The source is a human donor with Susac syndrome.

The genes are TRBV18 and TRBJ2-5; D is perhaps TRBD2 (5 bases). Germline V gene data show CDR1 as KGHSH and CDR2 as LQKENI. The length of the CDR3 is 14 residues. Trimming cost V 3 bases and J 3 bases, with 11 bases left between them. CDR3 region: CASSPQRAEETQYF. In DNA form, the CDR3 reads TGTGCCAGCTCACCCCAGAGGGCCGAAGAGACCCAGTACTTC.

The CDR3 is CASRAGVDEQYF. The CDR3 nucleotides read TGTGCCAGCAGGGCGGGAGTTGACGAGCAGTACTTC. The rearrangement links TRBV2 to TRBJ2-7; 7 nucleotides match TRBD2. Germline V CDR1 and CDR2: SNHLY, FYNNEI. This CDR3 spans 12 amino acids. The V and J ends lost 6 bases and 5 bases, in that order; junction bases with no gene match: 4.

The chain links TRBV20-1 to TRBJ1-1; no definite D call. The CDR3 is made up of 15 amino acids. Germline CDR1 and CDR2: DFQATT and SNEGSKA (reference sequence). Trimming took off 8 bases at V and 1 base at J, with 20 bases between the two ends. The CDR3 loop reads CSSRGVGIENTEAFF. The CDR3 DNA sequence: TGCAGTTCCCGCGGGGTGGGGATCGAGAACACTGAAGCTTTCTTT.

The V call is TRBV6-1, the J call TRBJ1-5; a possible D gene is TRBD1 (6 bases). The V end was cut by 3 bases, the J end by 4 bases, with 7 bases between. The CDR3 runs 13 residues. Germline V gene data show CDR1 as MNHNS and CDR2 as SASEGT. DNA of the CDR3: TGTGCCAGCAGTGACAGGGGTAATCAGCCCCAGCATTTT. Its translation is CASSDRGNQPQHF.

This sequence joins TRBV7-9 and TRBJ1-2; D is ambiguous. Trimming stripped 0 bases from V and 7 bases from J, with 6 bases between. The CDR3 sequence is 12 residues long. Germline CDR1 reads SEHNR; CDR2 reads FQNEAQ (reference sequence). This chain's CDR3 is CASSLAGFGYTF. Here the CDR3 DNA reads TGTGCCAGCAGCTTAGCCGGTTTTGGCTACACCTTC.